This TCR beta chain stems from a study of early T cells in non-severe SARS-CoV-2 infection. Study findings and constraints: CD4 and private specificities were missed by VDJdb matching, which favored anti-spike CD8 responses.

This clonotype was recorded a few times. Its antigen is unidentified. Germline loops: CDR1 LNHDA, CDR2 SQIVND (reference sequence). Trimming took off 7 bases at V and 4 bases at J, with 13 bases between the two ends. There are 13 residues in the CDR3. TCRdb re-derived calls from the 5' RACE reads in MiXCR, one entry per CDR3 protein. The table records 60,000 to 90,000 distinct CDR3 sequences, roughly a sixth of them present only once. V usage is TRBV19 and J usage is TRBJ1-1; possibly TRBD1 for D (5 bases). The sequencing input was whole blood. This clonotype was obtained from an adult who was a healthcare worker with PCR-confirmed SARS-CoV-2 infection or an uninfected control (not recorded which). The CDR3 DNA is TGTGCCAGTACCAGACAGAAGGGCACTGAAGCTTTCTTT. Translating it yields CASTRQKGTEAFF.